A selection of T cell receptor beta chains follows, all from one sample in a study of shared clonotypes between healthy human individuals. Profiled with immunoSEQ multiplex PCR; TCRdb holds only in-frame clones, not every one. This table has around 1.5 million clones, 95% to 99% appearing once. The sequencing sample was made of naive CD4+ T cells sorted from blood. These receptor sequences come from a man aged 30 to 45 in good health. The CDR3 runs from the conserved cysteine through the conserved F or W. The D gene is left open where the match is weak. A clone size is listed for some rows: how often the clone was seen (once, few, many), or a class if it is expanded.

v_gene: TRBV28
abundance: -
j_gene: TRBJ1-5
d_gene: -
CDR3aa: CASSLGGLSPRGPQHF
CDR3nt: TGTGCCAGCAGTTTAGGGGGGCTAAGCCCCCGTGGACCCCAGCATTTT

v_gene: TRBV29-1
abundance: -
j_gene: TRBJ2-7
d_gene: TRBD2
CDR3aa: CSVVPSGSPSNEQYF
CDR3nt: TGCAGCGTCGTCCCTAGCGGGAGTCCTAGTAACGAGCAGTACTTC

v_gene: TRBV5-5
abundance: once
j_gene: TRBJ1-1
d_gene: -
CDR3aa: CASSHSSGVQTEAFF
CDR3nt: TGTGCCAGCAGCCATTCCTCAGGGGTACAAACTGAAGCTTTCTTT

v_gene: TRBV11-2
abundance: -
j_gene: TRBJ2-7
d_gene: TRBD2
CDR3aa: CASSVLAGGYEQYF
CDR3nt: TGTGCCAGCAGCGTACTAGCGGGAGGGTACGAGCAGTACTTC

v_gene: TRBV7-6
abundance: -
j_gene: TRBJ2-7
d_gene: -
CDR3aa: CASSFSLYSYEQYF
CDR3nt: TGTGCCAGCAGCTTTTCCCTATACTCCTACGAGCAGTACTTC

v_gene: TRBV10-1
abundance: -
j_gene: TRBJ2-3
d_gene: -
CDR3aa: CASTPNGEGTDTQYF
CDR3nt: TGCGCCAGCACCCCGAACGGCGAAGGCACAGATACGCAGTATTTT

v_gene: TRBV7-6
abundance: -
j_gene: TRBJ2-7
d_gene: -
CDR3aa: CASSLVPPVGRETYEQYF
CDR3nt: TGTGCCAGCAGCTTAGTACCCCCCGTGGGGAGAGAGACCTACGAGCAGTACTTC

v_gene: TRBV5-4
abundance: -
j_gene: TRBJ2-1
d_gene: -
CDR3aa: CASSLGSPLMNEQFF
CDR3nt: TGTGCCAGCAGCTTGGGCTCCCCCCTGATGAATGAGCAGTTCTTC

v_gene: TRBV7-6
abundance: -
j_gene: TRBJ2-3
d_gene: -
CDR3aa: CATHRVRFGTDTQYF
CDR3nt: TGTGCCACCCACCGGGTGAGATTCGGCACAGATACGCAGTATTTT

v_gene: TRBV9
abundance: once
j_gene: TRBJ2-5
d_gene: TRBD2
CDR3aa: CASSGTSGSMRETQYF
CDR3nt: TGTGCCAGCAGCGGGACTAGCGGGAGTATGCGGGAGACCCAGTACTTC

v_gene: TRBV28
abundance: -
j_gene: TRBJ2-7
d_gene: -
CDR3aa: CASQQAHKVEQYF
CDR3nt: TGTGCCAGCCAACAGGCCCATAAGGTCGAGCAGTACTTC

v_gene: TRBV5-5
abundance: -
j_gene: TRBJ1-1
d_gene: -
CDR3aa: CASSLQEEAFF
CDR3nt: TGTGCCAGCAGCTTACAGGAAGAAGCTTTCTTT

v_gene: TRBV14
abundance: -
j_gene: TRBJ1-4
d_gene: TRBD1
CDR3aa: CASSQGGQGAEKLFF
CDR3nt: TGTGCCAGCAGCCAAGGGGGACAGGGGGCCGAAAAACTGTTTTTT

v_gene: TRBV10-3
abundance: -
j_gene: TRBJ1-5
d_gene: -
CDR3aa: CAISEEGTLYQPQHF
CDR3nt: TGTGCCATCAGTGAGGAGGGGACACTCTATCAGCCCCAGCATTTT

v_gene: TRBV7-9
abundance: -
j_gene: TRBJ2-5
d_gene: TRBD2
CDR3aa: CASSLALAAQETQYF
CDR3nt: TGTGCCAGCAGCTTAGCGCTAGCGGCACAAGAGACCCAGTACTTC

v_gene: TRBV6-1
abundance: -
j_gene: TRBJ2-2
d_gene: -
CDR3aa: CASSEISGATGELFF
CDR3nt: TGTGCCAGCAGTGAAATATCAGGGGCTACCGGGGAGCTGTTTTTT

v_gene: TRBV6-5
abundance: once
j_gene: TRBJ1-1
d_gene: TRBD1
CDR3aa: CASRRTGENTEAFF
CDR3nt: TGTGCCAGCAGGAGAACAGGGGAGAACACTGAAGCTTTCTTT

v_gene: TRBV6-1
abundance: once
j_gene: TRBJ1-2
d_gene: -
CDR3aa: CASRWRAGVSYGYTF
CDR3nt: TGTGCCAGTAGGTGGAGGGCAGGAGTGAGCTATGGCTACACCTTC

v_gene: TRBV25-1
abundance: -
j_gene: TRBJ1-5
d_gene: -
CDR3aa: CASSERNNQPQHF
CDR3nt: TGTGCCAGCAGTGAACGGAACAATCAGCCCCAGCATTTT

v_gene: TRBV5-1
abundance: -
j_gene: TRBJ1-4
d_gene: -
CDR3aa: CASSLVNSGNEKLFF
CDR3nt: TGCGCCAGCAGCTTGGTAAACAGCGGGAATGAAAAACTGTTTTTT

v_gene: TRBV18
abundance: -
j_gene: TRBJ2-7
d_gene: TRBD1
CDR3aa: CASSLRGGQGSYEQYF
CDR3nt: TGTGCCAGCTCACTCCGAGGGGGACAGGGTTCCTACGAGCAGTACTTC

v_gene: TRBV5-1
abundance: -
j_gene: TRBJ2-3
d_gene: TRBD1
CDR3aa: CASSLTGLYTDTQYF
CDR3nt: TGCGCCAGCAGCCTGACAGGGCTTTACACAGATACGCAGTATTTT

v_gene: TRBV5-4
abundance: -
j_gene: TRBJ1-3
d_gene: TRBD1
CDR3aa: CASSLAGGRGNTIYF
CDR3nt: TGTGCCAGCAGCTTGGCAGGGGGACGAGGAAACACCATATATTTT

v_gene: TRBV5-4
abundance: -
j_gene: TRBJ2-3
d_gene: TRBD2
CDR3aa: CASSRGLAGILSTDTQYF
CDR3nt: TGTGCCAGCAGCCGCGGACTAGCGGGAATTTTGTCGACAGATACGCAGTATTTT

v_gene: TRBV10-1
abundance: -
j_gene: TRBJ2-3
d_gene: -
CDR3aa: CASSESKGLQDTQYF
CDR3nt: TGCGCCAGCAGTGAGTCGAAGGGGTTACAAGATACGCAGTATTTT

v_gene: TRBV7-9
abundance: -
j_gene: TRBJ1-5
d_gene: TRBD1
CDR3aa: CASSLAGGQPQHF
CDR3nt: TGTGCCAGCAGCTTAGCAGGGGGCCAGCCCCAGCATTTT

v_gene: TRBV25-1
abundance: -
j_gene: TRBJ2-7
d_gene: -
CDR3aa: CASSTNSAQAQGTYEQYF
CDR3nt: TGTGCCAGCAGTACCAACAGCGCTCAGGCGCAAGGAACCTACGAGCAGTACTTC

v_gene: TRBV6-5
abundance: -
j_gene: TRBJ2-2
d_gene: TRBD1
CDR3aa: CASSSRTGGTGELFF
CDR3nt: TGTGCCAGCAGTTCGAGGACAGGGGGCACCGGGGAGCTGTTTTTT

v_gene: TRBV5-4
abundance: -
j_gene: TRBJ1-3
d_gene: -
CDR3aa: CASSLGHGSGNTIYF
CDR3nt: TGTGCCAGCAGCCTTGGACACGGTTCTGGAAACACCATATATTTT

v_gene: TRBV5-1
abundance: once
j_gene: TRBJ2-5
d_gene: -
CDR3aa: CASGDPDGSEYF
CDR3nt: TGCGCCAGCGGGGACCCGGACGGAAGTGAGTACTTC

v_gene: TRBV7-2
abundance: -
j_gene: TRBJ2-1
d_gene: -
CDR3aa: CASSLAHRASNEQFF
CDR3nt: TGTGCCAGCAGCTTAGCGCACAGGGCGAGCAATGAGCAGTTCTTC

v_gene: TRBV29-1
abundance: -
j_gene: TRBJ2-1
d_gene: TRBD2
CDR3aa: CSVEPASGGRNEQFF
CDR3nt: TGCAGCGTTGAACCCGCTAGCGGGGGTAGAAATGAGCAGTTCTTC

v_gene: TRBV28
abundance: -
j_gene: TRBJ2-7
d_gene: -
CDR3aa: CASNSPVRRGEQYF
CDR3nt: TGTGCCAGCAATAGCCCCGTTCGAAGAGGGGAGCAGTACTTC

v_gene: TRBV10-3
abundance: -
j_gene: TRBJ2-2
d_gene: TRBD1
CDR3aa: CAITPHRGRTGELFF
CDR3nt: TGTGCCATCACGCCTCACAGGGGGCGTACCGGGGAGCTGTTTTTT

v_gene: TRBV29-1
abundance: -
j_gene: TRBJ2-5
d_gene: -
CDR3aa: CSVEDVGRQYF
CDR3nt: TGCAGCGTTGAAGATGTAGGACGCCAGTACTTC

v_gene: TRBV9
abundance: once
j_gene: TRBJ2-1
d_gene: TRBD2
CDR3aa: CASSIRVAGEREQFF
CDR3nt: TGTGCCAGCAGCATCCGGGTAGCGGGCGAGCGAGAGCAGTTCTTC

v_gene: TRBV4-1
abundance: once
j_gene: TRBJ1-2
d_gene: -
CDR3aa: CASSQDRGRPRGYTF
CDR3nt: TGCGCCAGCAGCCAAGATAGGGGCAGGCCGAGGGGCTACACCTTC

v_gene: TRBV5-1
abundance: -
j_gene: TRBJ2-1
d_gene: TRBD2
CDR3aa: CASNGGNEYNEQFF
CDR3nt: TGCGCCAGCAACGGGGGGAACGAATACAATGAGCAGTTCTTC

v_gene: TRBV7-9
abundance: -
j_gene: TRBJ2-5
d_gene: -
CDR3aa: CASSFLRPRAVQETQYF
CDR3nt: TGTGCCAGCAGCTTCTTAAGGCCTAGGGCGGTCCAAGAGACCCAGTACTTC

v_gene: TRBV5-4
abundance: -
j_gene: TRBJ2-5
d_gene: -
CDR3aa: CASSLSGPLSPGTQYF
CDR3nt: TGTGCCAGCAGCCTGTCGGGGCCTTTATCCCCGGGGACCCAGTACTTC

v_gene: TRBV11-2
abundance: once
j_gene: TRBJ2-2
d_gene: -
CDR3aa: CASSPNTGELFF
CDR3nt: TGTGCCAGCAGCCCGAACACCGGGGAGCTGTTTTTT

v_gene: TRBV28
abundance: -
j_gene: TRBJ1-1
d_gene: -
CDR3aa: CASSPTAFMNTEAFF
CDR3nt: TGTGCCAGCAGCCCTACAGCCTTCATGAACACTGAAGCTTTCTTT

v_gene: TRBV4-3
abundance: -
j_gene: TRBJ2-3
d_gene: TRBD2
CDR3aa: CASSQDGGIAGAPDTQYF
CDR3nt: TGCGCCAGCAGCCAAGATGGGGGAATAGCGGGAGCACCAGATACGCAGTATTTT

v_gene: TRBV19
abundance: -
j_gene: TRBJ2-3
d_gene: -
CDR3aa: CASSLYTGTDTQYF
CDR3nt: TGTGCCAGTAGTCTCTACACAGGGACAGATACGCAGTATTTT

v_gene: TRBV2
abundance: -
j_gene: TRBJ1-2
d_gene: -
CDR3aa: CASSARQYNNYGYTF
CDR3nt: TGTGCCAGCAGTGCCCGACAGTATAATAACTATGGCTACACCTTC

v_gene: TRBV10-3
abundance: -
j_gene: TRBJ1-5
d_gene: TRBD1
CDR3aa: CAISGRDRGGQPQHF
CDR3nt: TGTGCCATCAGTGGCCGGGACAGGGGTGGACAGCCCCAGCATTTT

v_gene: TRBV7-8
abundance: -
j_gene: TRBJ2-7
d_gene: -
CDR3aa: CASSPRDSGREQYF
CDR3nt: TGTGCCAGCAGCCCTCGGGACTCGGGTCGCGAGCAGTACTTC

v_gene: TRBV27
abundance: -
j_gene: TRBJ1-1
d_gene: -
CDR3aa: CASSHRGGTEAFF
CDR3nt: TGTGCCAGCAGCCACCGTGGGGGAACTGAAGCTTTCTTT

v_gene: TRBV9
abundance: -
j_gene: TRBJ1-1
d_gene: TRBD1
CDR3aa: CASSLGQLNTEAFF
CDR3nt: TGTGCCAGCAGCCTGGGACAGTTGAACACTGAAGCTTTCTTT

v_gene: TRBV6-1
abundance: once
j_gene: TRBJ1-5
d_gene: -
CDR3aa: CASSVTVPNQPQHF
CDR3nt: TGTGCCAGCAGTGTGACCGTTCCCAATCAGCCCCAGCATTTT

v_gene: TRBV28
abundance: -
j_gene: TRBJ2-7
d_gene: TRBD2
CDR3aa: CASSFQAGVGEQYF
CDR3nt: TGTGCCAGCAGTTTTCAAGCGGGAGTAGGGGAGCAGTACTTC

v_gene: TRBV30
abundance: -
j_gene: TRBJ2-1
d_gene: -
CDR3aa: CAWSGDNEQFF
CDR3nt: TGTGCCTGGAGCGGGGACAATGAGCAGTTCTTC

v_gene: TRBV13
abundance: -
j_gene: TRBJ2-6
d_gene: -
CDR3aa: CASSLGPKGGRANVLTF
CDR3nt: TGTGCCAGCAGCTTAGGCCCAAAAGGGGGACGGGCCAACGTCCTGACTTTC

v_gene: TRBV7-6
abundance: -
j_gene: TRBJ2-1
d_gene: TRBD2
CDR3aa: CASRSSGSLASYNEQFF
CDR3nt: TGTGCCAGCAGATCAAGCGGGAGTCTCGCCTCCTACAATGAGCAGTTCTTC

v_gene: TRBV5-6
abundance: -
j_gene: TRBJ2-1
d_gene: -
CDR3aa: CASSFKVTYNEQFF
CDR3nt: TGTGCCAGCAGCTTCAAGGTAACCTACAATGAGCAGTTCTTC

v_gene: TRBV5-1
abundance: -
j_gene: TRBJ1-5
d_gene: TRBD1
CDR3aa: CASSTGQGSQAQHF
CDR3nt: TGCGCCAGCAGCACCGGACAGGGGAGTCAGGCCCAGCATTTT

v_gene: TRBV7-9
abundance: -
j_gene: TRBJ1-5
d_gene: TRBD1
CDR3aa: CASSDDRGHQPQHF
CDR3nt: TGTGCCAGCAGCGACGACAGGGGGCATCAGCCCCAGCATTTT

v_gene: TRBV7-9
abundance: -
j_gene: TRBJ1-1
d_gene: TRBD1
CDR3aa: CASSGRQGVGSEAFF
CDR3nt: TGTGCCAGCAGCGGGCGACAGGGGGTAGGGTCTGAAGCTTTCTTT

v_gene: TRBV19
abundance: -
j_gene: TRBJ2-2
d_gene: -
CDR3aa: CASGNPTRVTGELFF
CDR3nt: TGTGCCAGTGGTAATCCGACTAGGGTCACCGGGGAGCTGTTTTTT

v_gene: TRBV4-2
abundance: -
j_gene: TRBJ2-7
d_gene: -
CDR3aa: CASSQDWNLGSFGQYF
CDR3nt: TGTGCCAGCAGCCAAGATTGGAATCTCGGCTCTTTCGGGCAGTACTTC